The clone carrying this T cell receptor beta chain was seen a single time. The antigen is undetermined. This record comes from a study of post-analysis software for immune sequencing data. Study information: Disease courses included relapsing-remitting, secondary progressive and progressive-relapsing multiple sclerosis.

Study observations and caveats: Controls significantly exceeded multiple sclerosis patients in normalized Chao1 diversity. The study found TRBV5-6, TRBV5-1 and TRBV20-1 among five or six TRBV segments more frequent in patients than controls.

Unique molecular identifiers were present in the TCR beta cDNA libraries. Input of roughly 1 to 11 million T cells yielded 500,000 to 550,000 cDNA molecules. TCRdb reprocessed the PCR reads via MiXCR and lists one record per CDR3 protein. The sample records hundreds of thousands of distinct CDR3 sequences, approximately 60% being singletons. There are 11 residues in the CDR3. Sequencing was done on a sample of blood. The gene calls are TRBV12-3 or TRBV12-4 and TRBJ2-4, with D tentatively TRBD1 (5 bases). The last part of the DNA fits TRBJ2-7 better; the J call may be wrong. This clonotype originated in a girl aged 2-10 years with multiple sclerosis. For the CDR3, the DNA is TGTGCCAGCAGTGCAGGGTCCGAGCAGTACTTC. Translation gives CASSAGSEQYF.